The source of this TCR beta chain is a study of CD8 T cells in ankylosing spondylitis (dated by TCRdb to the late 2010s). Looking at the study overall: T cell receptor beta repertoires were profiled in healthy donors and ankylosing spondylitis patients so that disease-linked TCR variants could be found. The whole study cohort included over a hundred healthy donors and 20 to 30 ankylosing spondylitis patients. Peripheral blood was sampled, and synovial fluid was also collected from ankylosing spondylitis patients. Study-wide findings and limitations: In peripheral blood, the disease-linked clones were found at relatively low frequencies and had a CD8+ phenotype. Some motif variants were previously reported in synovial fluid and blood of reactive arthritis patients, suggesting common disease-initiation mechanisms. A TCR beta motif of 8 or 9 highly homologous amino acid variants appeared characteristic of blood from ankylosing spondylitis patients. Significant enrichment of the disease-linked clones was reported in matched synovial fluid samples from ankylosing spondylitis patients.

This clonotype has ten or more counts. Its antigen has not been determined. Per-base quality was not reported, and no clone a single base away is much larger than it. The instrument given in TCRdb is Illumina HiSeq 2500. Quantitative 5'-RACE with molecular barcodes was the method used to prepare the TCR beta libraries. On the authors' methods: To identify disease-linked TCR variants, a new computational method was used, one built on a probabilistic model of VDJ rearrangement. Using fastp at Q25 and MiXCR, TCRdb reprocessed the public reads and kept productive beta chains. Each record represents a unique CDR3 protein, reported with the most common genes and DNA among its rows. These V and J calls derive from TCRdb rather than the authors' analysis. In all, the sample holds 450,000 to 550,000 distinct CDR3 sequences, and roughly 5% of those were seen once. Together, the top ten hold 3.5% of the sample.

There are 17 amino acids in the CDR3, from cysteine to phenylalanine inclusive. Only the CDR3 DNA is retained, 51 bases long and in frame from the first base. Via the germline V gene, CDR1 is SGHRS and CDR2 YFSETQ. The V and J ends are trimmed by 0 bases and 0 bases, leaving 13 bases between them. Recombination connected TRBV5-1 to TRBJ1-3; no confident D gene assignment can be made. This TCR was recovered from a male donor with ankylosing spondylitis. The sequenced sample was blood, either unsorted or a sorted T cell fraction (not recorded which). The CDR3 protein is CASSLDRAASSGNTIYF. The DNA reads as follows: TGCGCCAGCAGCTTGGATCGGGCGGCGAGCTCTGGAAACACCATATATTTT. Reference TRBV5-1 and TRBJ1-3 proteins supply the regions before and after the CDR3; the full variable domain is: KAGVTQTPRYLIKTRGQQVTLSCSPISGHRSVSWYQQTPGQGLQFLFEYFSETQRNKGNFPGRFSGRQFSNSRSEMNVSTLELGDSALYLCASSLDRAASSGNTIYFGEGSWLTVV.